The sequence of this T cell receptor (beta chain) was determined in a study of identical twins. This CDR3 has 15 residues. Germline CDR1 MNHEY, CDR2 SMNVEV (reference sequence). V lost 5 bases and J lost 6, with 16 bases in between. TCRdb reprocessed the 5' RACE reads with MiXCR, giving one entry per CDR3 protein. The profile shows hundreds of thousands of distinct CDR3 sequences, roughly 18% of them singletons. This clonotype was counted only a few times. These same data were also listed under a study on T cells expressing NK-cell markers. That investigation notes: It was from sorted CD3+CD56+NKG2C+, CD3+CD56+NKG2C- and CD3+CD56-NKG2C+ T cells that TCR beta repertoires came. There were seven HCMV-seropositive donors and one seronegative donor among the eight sequenced.

This chain connects TRBV27 to TRBJ2-2, with D possibly TRBD1 on 5 matching bases. The sample consisted of PBMCs. The clonotype was recovered from a woman under 30 in good health. CDR3 loop: CASSIGAGRSGELFF. The CDR3 region has the DNA TGTGCCAGCAGTATTGGGGCAGGGCGGTCCGGGGAGCTGTTTTTT.